These 27 T cell receptor beta chains were all obtained from the same sample, sequenced in a study of vaccination and CD4 T cells after COVID-19. Scientists ran DNA taken from cultured CD4+ T cells through the Oncomine TCR Beta short-read assay for sequencing. MiXCR, applied by TCRdb to the PCR reads, yields one record per CDR3 protein. The repertoire holds 25,000 to 30,000 distinct CDR3 sequences, about 66% seen once, with about a sixth in the top ten. Treatment noted: roughly 11-day PBMC culture with coronavirus spike peptide pools or control peptides (ViraFEST assay). These receptors have no identified antigens. The sample in question was CD4+ T cells from blood, cultured in vitro, obtained after SARS-CoV-2 vaccination. These receptors all come from a human donor who received a COVID-19 vaccine.

This clonotype showed up just a few times. V gene TRBV19 combines with J gene TRBJ1-1; D is perhaps TRBD1 (5 bases). The ends were cut back, 4 bases at V and 1 base at J, with 19 bases in the middle. The V gene's germline CDR1 is LNHDA and CDR2 SQIVND (reference sequence). The CDR3 runs 17 residues. The CDR3 reads CASSNSVLGPTNTEAFF. CDR3 nucleotide sequence: TGTGCCAGTAGTAACTCGGTGTTGGGGCCCACGAACACTGAAGCTTTCTTT.

This chain uses TRBV10-3 with TRBJ1-5; unclear D gene. Germline V gene sequence: CDR1 ENHRY, CDR2 SYGVKD. Trimming took off 4 bases at V and 7 bases at J, with 29 bases between the two ends. CDR3 length equals 19 residues. The CDR3 spells CAISGTFLGRKQSGQPQHF. CDR3 coding DNA: TGTGCCATCAGTGGAACGTTCCTGGGCAGGAAACAATCGGGGCAGCCCCAGCATTTT.

The chain employs TRBV9 and TRBJ1-5; D may be TRBD1 (5 bases). V shed 4 bases and J shed 4 bases, with 18 bases lying between them. The CDR3 is made up of 16 amino acids. Germline V gene lookup returns CDR1 SGDLS and CDR2 YYNGEE. In nucleotides, the CDR3 is TGTGCCAGCAGCCCCCCCGCTAGGGGCTTAAATCAGCCCCAGCATTTT. Translation gives CASSPPARGLNQPQHF.

This clonotype showed up just once. The chain has TRBV5-1 and TRBJ1-2, with no clear D. V was shortened by 4 bases and J by 8 bases, with 24 bases between the two germline ends. CDR3 length: 16 amino acids. Per germline, CDR1 SGHRS and CDR2 YFSETQ. In nucleotides, the CDR3 is TGCGCCAGCAGCCCTGTTGCTGGCGGGATTACTGGAGGCTACACCTTC. The encoded protein is CASSPVAGGITGGYTF.

This sequence joins TRBV6-1 and TRBJ1-6; TRBD1 might be the D (6 bases). Germline V gene data show CDR1 as MNHNS and CDR2 as SASEGT. Trimming left V 6 bases short and J 8 bases short, with 8 bases between. CDR3 length: 12 residues. The CDR3 DNA follows: TGTGCCAGCAGCTGGACAGATTCACCCCTCCACTTT. It yields the protein CASSWTDSPLHF.

This clonotype was found a few times. CDR3 residues: CASSLVVGGPRETQYF. The CDR3 nucleotides read TGTGCCAGCAGCTTAGTTGTGGGGGGCCCTAGGGAGACCCAGTACTTC. The chain combines TRBV7-7 with TRBJ2-5; D possibly matches TRBD1 or TRBD2 (6 bases each). Deletions cut 1 base from V and 5 bases from J, with 17 bases between. Looked up from germline, CDR1 is SSHAT and CDR2 is FNYEAQ (reference sequence). This CDR3 contains 16 residues.

The DNA for the CDR3 is TGTGCCAGCAGTAACCGGAATCCTGCGTACAATGAGCAGTTCTTC. Its protein is CASSNRNPAYNEQFF. The chain has TRBV5-4 and TRBJ2-1; no clear D. In germline, CDR1 is SGHNT, CDR2 YYREEE (reference sequence). CDR3 length: 15 amino acids. Trimming took 5 bases from V and 4 from J, leaving 16 bases between them.

The chain couples TRBV12-5 to TRBJ2-7, with D perhaps assigned TRBD1 or TRBD2 (5 bases each). V gave up 0 bases and J gave up 0 bases, with 24 bases separating them. Germline assignment: CDR1 LGHNT and CDR2 FRNRAP. This CDR3 is built from 20 residues. CDR3 nucleotide sequence: TGTGCTAGTGGTTTGGTTATATCGAGACAGCGGCCGGGGTCCTCCTACGAGCAGTACTTC. Its protein is CASGLVISRQRPGSSYEQYF.

The chain has TRBV5-3 and TRBJ1-2; TRBD1 matches at 11 bases. TRBV5-3 counts as an open reading frame of uncertain function. V lost 4 bases to trimming and J lost 6 bases; unmatched junction nucleotides: 5. The CDR3 has 14 amino acids. This CDR3 reads CARSPKDRGHGYTF. DNA for the CDR3: TGTGCCAGAAGCCCAAAGGACAGGGGGCATGGCTACACCTTC.

For the CDR3, the DNA is TGTGCCTCACAAACAGGGGGCTGGTATGGCTACACCTTC. Amino acid sequence: CASQTGGWYGYTF. This sequence joins TRBV30 and TRBJ1-2, with 9 bases identical to TRBD1. Germline assignment: CDR1 GTSNPN and CDR2 SVGIG (reference sequence). The CDR3 covers 13 residues. V was clipped by 7 bases and J by 5 bases; unmatched bases: 8.

The V and J genes are TRBV27 and TRBJ1-6; D is perhaps TRBD1 (5 bases). Germline V gives CDR1 MNHEY, CDR2 SMNVEV (reference sequence). The CDR3 covers 16 residues. The ends were cut back, 2 bases at V and 7 bases at J, with 15 bases in the middle. The CDR3 is CASSLEGRVGNSPLHF. For the CDR3, the DNA is TGTGCCAGCAGTTTAGAGGGCAGGGTGGGAAATTCACCCCTCCACTTT.

This clonotype has only a few counts. This chain links TRBV5-1 with TRBJ1-2; no definite D call. Germline assignment: CDR1 SGHRS and CDR2 YFSETQ. The CDR3 is 14 residues long. V lost 4 bases, J lost 2 bases, and 12 bases lay in between. The CDR3 DNA is TGCGCCAGCAGCCCCCTTGGGTTAAACTATGGCTACACCTTC. Its protein is CASSPLGLNYGYTF.

The chain is built from TRBV11-3 and TRBJ2-7; TRBD2 matches at 7 bases. The CDR3 length is 14 residues. Unmatched junction bases numbered 9, after V lost 3 bases and J lost 7 bases. Germline loops: CDR1 SGHNT, CDR2 YENEEA. CDR3 nucleotides: TGTGCCAGCAGCTTGGGGGGGGAGATACGAGAGCAGTACTTC. This codes for CASSLGGEIREQYF.

The chain is built from TRBV7-8 and TRBJ2-3; D remains ambiguous. This CDR3 is 11 amino acids long. The germline V gene has CDR1 SGHVS and CDR2 FQNEAQ. The V end was cut by 3 bases, the J end by 6 bases, with 4 bases between. CDR3 DNA sequence: TGTGCCAGCAGCTTGTCTGATACGCAGTATTTT. Protein: CASSLSDTQYF.

The chain couples TRBV19 to TRBJ1-5, with 8 bases that match TRBD1. In germline, CDR1 is LNHDA, CDR2 SQIVND (reference sequence). V lost 10 bases to trimming and J lost 7 bases; unmatched junction nucleotides: 18. The CDR3 is 16 amino acids. CDR3 region: CATNSLQGAPTQPQHF. CDR3 sequence (DNA): TGTGCCACCAATTCACTGCAGGGGGCGCCTACCCAGCCCCAGCATTTT. Full variable domain (outside the CDR3, taken from reference TRBV19 and TRBJ1-5): DGGITQSPKYLFRKEGQNVTLSCEQNLNHDAMYWYRQDPGQGLRLIYYSQIVNDFQKGDIAEGYSVSREKKESFPLTVTSAQKNPTAFYLCATNSLQGAPTQPQHFGDGTRLSIL.

The chain couples TRBV7-6 to TRBJ2-2; TRBD1 matches 11 bases. Germline V lookup: CDR1 SGHVS, CDR2 FNYEAQ. V lost 4 bases and J lost 3; bases outside the gene matches: 7. The length of the CDR3 is 17 residues. The DNA for the CDR3 is TGTGCCAGCAGCTCAGGAGGGACAGGGGGGTACACCGGGGAGCTGTTTTTT. Translated, it gives CASSSGGTGGYTGELFF.

This chain uses TRBV7-9 with TRBJ1-2; D ambiguous. There are 11 residues in the CDR3. The V end was cut by 3 bases, the J end by 7 bases, with 6 bases between. Germline V lookup: CDR1 SEHNR, CDR2 FQNEAQ (reference sequence). Here the CDR3 reads CASSLRSGYTF. CDR3 nucleotides: TGTGCCAGCAGCTTGAGGAGTGGCTACACCTTC.

This clonotype has just one count. V usage is TRBV6-1 and J usage is TRBJ1-1, with 11 bases that match TRBD1. This CDR3 contains 14 residues. V was clipped by 6 bases and J by 7 bases; unmatched bases: 7. The germline gives CDR1 MNHNS, CDR2 SASEGT. The CDR3 DNA follows: TGTGCCAGCAGCCCACGGGACAGGGGGTTTGAAGCTTTCTTT. It translates to CASSPRDRGFEAFF.

The rearrangement uses TRBV7-3 and TRBJ2-5; 10 nucleotides agree with TRBD2. The V gene's germline CDR1 is SGHTA and CDR2 FQGTGA. The V and J ends lost 3 bases and 4 bases, in that order; junction bases with no gene match: 5. This CDR3 has 15 amino acids. CDR3 amino acids: CASSFGTSVGETQYF. In DNA form, the CDR3 reads TGTGCCAGCAGCTTCGGGACTAGCGTGGGAGAGACCCAGTACTTC.

In this sample, this clonotype turned up a few times. The chain recombines TRBV20-1 with TRBJ2-5; 11 positions match TRBD2. The germline V gene encodes CDR1 DFQATT and CDR2 SNEGSKA (reference sequence). Unmatched junction bases numbered 3, after V lost 5 bases and J lost 4 bases. The CDR3 has 13 residues. The CDR3 loop is CSARGLAGETQYF. The CDR3 bases are TGCAGTGCTCGAGGACTAGCGGGAGAGACCCAGTACTTC.

The chain carries TRBV30 and TRBJ2-2; tentatively, D is TRBD1 or TRBD2 (5 bases each). Germline CDR1 and CDR2: GTSNPN and SVGIG (reference sequence). CDR3 length: 13 amino acids. Trimming stripped 3 bases from V and 8 bases from J, with 13 bases between. The CDR3 spells CAWRDGAVGELFF. CDR3 sequence (DNA): TGTGCCTGGAGAGACGGGGCGGTAGGGGAGCTGTTTTTT.

The chain joins TRBV12-3 or TRBV12-4 to TRBJ2-3; perhaps TRBD1 as D (7 bases). This CDR3 is 14 amino acids long. Trimming stripped 7 bases from V and 12 bases from J, with 23 bases between. CDR3 residues: CASKLSGGGLPQYF. The CDR3 DNA reads as TGTGCCAGCAAATTAAGTGGAGGGGGCCTACCCCAGTATTTT.

The rearrangement joins TRBV7-3 to TRBJ2-2, with D possibly matching TRBD1 (6 bases). Looked up from germline, CDR1 is SGHTA and CDR2 is FQGTGA. The germline V and J ends were trimmed by 2 bases and 5 bases, with 15 bases remaining between them. The CDR3 extends over 16 amino acids. The DNA for the CDR3 is TGTGCCAGCAGCTTATTCGCAGGGGTAGGAACCGGGGAGCTGTTTTTT. Amino acids: CASSLFAGVGTGELFF.

V is TRBV7-6 and J is TRBJ2-1; 9 positions match TRBD1. Germline values: CDR1 SGHVS, CDR2 FNYEAQ. The CDR3 has 15 amino acids. The trim removed 0 bases at V and 7 bases at J, leaving 4 bases unmatched. Written as DNA, the CDR3 is TGTGCCAGCAGCTTAGCCCCGGACAGGGGAAATGAGCAGTTCTTC. Translating it yields CASSLAPDRGNEQFF.

The rearrangement uses TRBV10-3 and TRBJ1-1; a possible D gene is TRBD1 (6 bases). Trimming pared 4 bases from V and 7 bases from J, leaving 25 bases between. CDR1 and CDR2 (germline): ENHRY, SYGVKD. The CDR3 is made up of 17 amino acids. The CDR3 spells CAISGVRDTGRGGEAFF. The DNA for the CDR3 is TGTGCCATCAGTGGAGTACGGGACACCGGAAGGGGGGGTGAAGCTTTCTTT.

This clonotype was seen a few times. This chain uses TRBV20-1 with TRBJ1-1, with D perhaps matching TRBD1 (5 bases). Trimming took 0 bases from V and 7 from J, leaving 18 bases between them. CDR3 length: 15 amino acids. The germline V gene has CDR1 DFQATT and CDR2 SNEGSKA (reference sequence). The CDR3 region has the DNA TGCAGTGCTAGAGATCGGAGCAGGGAGGTGGTTGAAGCTTTCTTT. It encodes CSARDRSREVVEAFF.

The chain recombines TRBV6-5 with TRBJ2-5; D tentatively fits TRBD1 or TRBD2 (5 bases each). Germline-derived CDR1 and CDR2 are MNHEY and SVGAGI. V dropped 0 bases and J dropped 5 bases, with 13 bases sitting between them. This CDR3 comprises 15 residues. CDR3 region: CASSYSWGSRETQYF. As DNA, the CDR3 is TGTGCCAGCAGTTACTCCTGGGGGTCCCGGGAGACCCAGTACTTC.